This T cell receptor (beta chain) was sequenced during a study of immune evolution from preneoplasia to lung adenocarcinoma. The study's findings and limits: KRAS-mutant nodules had the highest T cell clonality. From normal lung to invasive adenocarcinoma, top clone frequencies appeared to decrease.

Details on this clone: Its antigen is still unknown.

The CDR3 extends over 11 amino acids. The V and J ends lost 7 bases and 8 bases respectively, with 11 bases between them. The germline V gene encodes CDR1 SQVTM and CDR2 ANQGSEA. Between the mid-2010s and the late 2010s, patients underwent resection in Japan or China. Each case's diagnosis was confirmed by two pathologists on H&E. Measured with immunoSEQ multiplex PCR; TCRdb has only the in-frame clones, and not every one. Here the sample spans some 11,000 clones, 60% to 85% being singletons. The sample was FFPE minimally invasive lung adenocarcinoma tissue. The chain couples TRBV29-1 to TRBJ2-2; D uncertain. The clonotype was recovered from a person aged 60-79 years with lung adenocarcinoma. In DNA form, the CDR3 reads TGCAGCGAGATCTCCCTTGGGGAGCTGTTTTTT. Translating it yields CSEISLGELFF.